The clone carrying this T cell receptor (beta chain) was seen a handful of times. The sample originates from a study of T-cell memory formation after mild COVID-19. One entry per CDR3 protein results from TCRdb running MiXCR on the 5' RACE reads. The sample includes 450,000 or so distinct CDR3 sequences, around 25% of them seen just once. V dropped 5 bases and J dropped 0 bases, with 13 bases sitting between them. Germline lookup yields CDR1 MNHEY and CDR2 SMNVEV (reference sequence). The CDR3 covers 16 residues. This chain connects TRBV27 to TRBJ2-2, with a possible D match to TRBD1 (6 bases). This clonotype was obtained from an adult woman who had mild COVID-19 (a few samples of this study predate the infection). Cell type and time point are not known. Sequences were obtained from PBMCs or a T cell subset sorted from them (not recorded which). Here the CDR3 DNA reads TGTGCCAGCAGTGGGTACAGGGCTTCGAACACCGGGGAGCTGTTTTTT. Translation: CASSGYRASNTGELFF.